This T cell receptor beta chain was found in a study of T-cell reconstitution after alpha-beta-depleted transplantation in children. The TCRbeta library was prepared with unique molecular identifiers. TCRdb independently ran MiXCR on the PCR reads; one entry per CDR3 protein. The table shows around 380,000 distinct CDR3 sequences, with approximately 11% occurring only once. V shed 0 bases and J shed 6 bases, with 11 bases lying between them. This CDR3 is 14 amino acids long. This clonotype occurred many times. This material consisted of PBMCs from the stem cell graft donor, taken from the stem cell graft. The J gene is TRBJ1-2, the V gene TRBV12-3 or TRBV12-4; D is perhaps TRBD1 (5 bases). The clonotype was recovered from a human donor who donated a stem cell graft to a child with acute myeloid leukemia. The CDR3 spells CASSLAHGADGYTF. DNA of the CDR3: TGTGCCAGCAGTTTAGCTCACGGGGCCGATGGCTACACCTTC.